A selection of T cell receptor beta chains follows, all from one sample in a study of glioma-infiltrating T cells. One entry per CDR3 protein, called by TCRdb with MiXCR from the multiplex PCR reads. The data hold around 130,000 distinct CDR3 sequences, with roughly a quarter observed a single time. The sample comprised glioma tissue, nonneoplastic brain tissue, or PBMCs (not recorded which). Receptors originate from a human donor with low-grade glioma or glioblastoma, undergoing nonglioma brain surgery, or in good health (not recorded which). Both conserved end residues are part of each CDR3. D genes are given only for firm matches. Clone size is stated in some rows and not others, as once, few, many or a class when expanded.

j_call v_call d_call clone_size cdr3_aa cdr3_nt
TRBJ1-5 TRBV15 . many CATSSPGAYRAFSNQPQHF TGTGCCACCAGCAGCCCCGGGGCCTACAGGGCTTTTAGCAATCAGCCCCAGCATTTT
TRBJ2-2 TRBV7-6 . . CASSLLGDTGELFF TGTGCCAGCAGCTTGCTAGGTGACACCGGGGAGCTGTTTTTT
TRBJ2-5 TRBV27 TRBD2 . CASSGGLAVRETQYF TGTGCCAGCAGTGGGGGACTAGCGGTCCGAGAGACCCAGTACTTC
TRBJ1-1 TRBV20-1 . many CSARSGRPFEAFF TGCAGTGCTAGGAGCGGGAGGCCCTTCGAAGCTTTCTTT
TRBJ2-2 TRBV2 TRBD1 . CASSEGTGVELFF TGTGCCAGCAGTGAAGGTACAGGGGTGGAGCTGTTTTTT
TRBJ1-2 TRBV14 . . CASSQVGWDNYGYTF TGTGCCAGCAGCCAAGTTGGTTGGGACAACTATGGCTACACCTTC
TRBJ2-1 TRBV29-1 TRBD1 . CSVEDQGAPGDEQFF TGCAGCGTTGAAGATCAGGGGGCCCCCGGGGATGAGCAGTTCTTC
TRBJ1-2 TRBV20-1 . . CSGVGYTF TGCAGTGGAGTGGGCTACACCTTC
TRBJ1-3 TRBV7-9 . . CATRMAGNTIYF TGTGCTACCAGGATGGCCGGAAACACCATATATTTT
TRBJ1-3 TRBV6-5 . . CSSSISSGNTIYF TGTTCCAGCTCTATAAGCTCTGGAAACACCATATATTTT
TRBJ1-3 TRBV18 . . CASSPLDRYSGNTIYF TGTGCAAGCTCACCATTGGACAGATACTCTGGAAACACCATATATTTT
TRBJ2-1 TRBV7-2 . . CASSLLRTSYNEQFF TGTGCCAGCAGCTTACTCAGGACCTCCTACAATGAGCAGTTCTTC
TRBJ1-1 TRBV27 TRBD1 few CASSFDQQGRWEAFF TGTGCCAGCAGTTTCGATCAACAGGGGAGGTGGGAAGCTTTCTTT
TRBJ1-1 TRBV7-8 . few CASSLGKQNTEAFF TGTGCCAGCAGCTTAGGCAAACAGAACACTGAAGCTTTCTTT
TRBJ2-1 TRBV10-2 . few CASRLNNEQFF TGCGCCAGCAGGCTCAACAATGAGCAGTTCTTC
TRBJ1-1 TRBV29-1 . . CSVREPPEAFF TGCAGCGTGAGGGAGCCCCCTGAAGCTTTCTTT
TRBJ2-1 TRBV28 TRBD2 many CASSTGLAGGDEQFF TGTGCCAGCAGTACCGGACTAGCGGGGGGCGATGAGCAGTTCTTC
TRBJ2-5 TRBV20-1 TRBD2 few CSASRAGGEETQYF TGCAGTGCTAGTCGAGCGGGGGGGGAGGAGACCCAGTACTTC
TRBJ1-2 TRBV6-1 TRBD1 many CASSYQGAGYGYTF TGTGCCAGCAGTTATCAGGGGGCAGGCTATGGCTACACCTTC
TRBJ1-1 TRBV2 . few CASGRVYAFF TGTGCCAGCGGTAGGGTGTATGCTTTCTTT
TRBJ1-1 TRBV7-7 . many CASSLQSYTEAFF TGTGCTAGCAGCTTGCAATCTTACACTGAAGCTTTCTTT
TRBJ2-2 TRBV14 . . CASSLQGFAGELFF TGTGCCAGCAGCCTTCAGGGGTTCGCCGGGGAGCTGTTTTTT
TRBJ2-5 TRBV6-6 . . CASSYSRASETQYF TGTGCCAGCAGTTACTCTAGGGCATCGGAGACCCAGTACTTC
TRBJ2-3 TRBV11-2 TRBD2 . CASLDRGESTDTQYF TGTGCCAGCCTCGACCGGGGGGAGAGCACAGATACGCAGTATTTT
TRBJ1-1 TRBV19 TRBD1 few CASSFDRAQMNTEAFF TGTGCCAGTAGTTTCGACAGGGCTCAAATGAACACTGAAGCTTTCTTT